What follows are 5 T cell receptor beta chains derived from one specimen sequenced in a study of response to subunit inactivated influenza vaccine. Via MiXCR, TCRdb re-called the RT-PCR reads, giving one row per CDR3 protein. The data hold a few hundred thousand distinct CDR3 sequences, with approximately 23% observed a single time. This specimen was PBMCs from blood, taken about 20 months after vaccination. These receptors all come from a man in his fifties or sixties who received an inactivated influenza vaccine.

This clonotype was observed a few times. This sequence joins TRBV6-2 or TRBV6-3 and TRBJ1-1, with D uncertain. This CDR3 comprises 13 residues. From germline, CDR1 is MNHEY and CDR2 SVGEGT. Trimming took 4 bases from V and 1 from J, leaving 7 bases between them. The CDR3 here is CASSFQENTEAFF. CDR3 nucleotide sequence: TGTGCCAGCAGTTTCCAGGAGAACACTGAAGCTTTCTTT.

The CDR3: CASSLAIGSGNSPLHF. The CDR3 DNA is TGTGCCAGCAGCTTAGCCATAGGGAGCGGAAATTCACCCCTCCACTTT. The chain has TRBV7-2 and TRBJ1-6; D is unresolved. This CDR3 comprises 16 residues. Per germline, CDR1 SGHTA and CDR2 FQGNSA. Trimming pared 0 bases from V and 7 bases from J, leaving 13 bases between.

The chain carries TRBV29-1 and TRBJ1-1; no clear D. Germline assignment: CDR1 SQVTM and CDR2 ANQGSEA. V dropped 6 bases and J dropped 3 bases, with 2 bases sitting between them. The CDR3 totals 9 residues. The DNA for the CDR3 is TGCAGCGTAGACACTGAAGCTTTCTTT. Translation: CSVDTEAFF.

This clonotype was counted only a few times. V usage is TRBV6-5 and J usage is TRBJ2-3; the D is unclear. The CDR3 spans 14 residues. Trimming removed 2 bases at V and 0 bases at J, with 6 bases between. CDR1 is MNHEY, CDR2 SVGAGI, per germline. The DNA of the CDR3 is TGTGCCAGCAGTTACACCCATAGCACAGATACGCAGTATTTT. This gives the protein CASSYTHSTDTQYF.

This clonotype was picked up one time. The chain joins TRBV7-2 to TRBJ1-4, with a weak D call TRBD1 (5 bases). This CDR3 spans 16 amino acids. Trimming took 1 base from V and 2 from J, leaving 11 bases between them. CDR1 is SGHTA and CDR2 is FQGNSA in the germline V gene. The DNA of the CDR3 is TGTGCCAGCAGCTTAGGGGGCAGGGCGACTAATGAAAAACTGTTTTTT. It yields the protein CASSLGGRATNEKLFF.